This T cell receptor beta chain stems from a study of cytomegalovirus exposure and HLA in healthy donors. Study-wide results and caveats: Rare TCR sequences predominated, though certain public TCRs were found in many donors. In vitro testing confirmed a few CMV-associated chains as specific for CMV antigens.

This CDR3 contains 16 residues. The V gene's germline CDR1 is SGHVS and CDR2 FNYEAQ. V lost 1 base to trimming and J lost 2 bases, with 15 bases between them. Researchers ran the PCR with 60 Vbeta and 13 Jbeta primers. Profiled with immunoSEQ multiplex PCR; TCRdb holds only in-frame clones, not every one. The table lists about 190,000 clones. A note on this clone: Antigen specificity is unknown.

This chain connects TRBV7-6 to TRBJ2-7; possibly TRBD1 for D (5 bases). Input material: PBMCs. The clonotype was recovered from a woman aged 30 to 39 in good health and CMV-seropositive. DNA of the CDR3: TGTGCCAGCAGCTTAGGGGCCCCAGGGAAAGCCTACGAGCAGTACTTC. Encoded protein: CASSLGAPGKAYEQYF.